This T cell receptor beta chain was captured in a study of blood T cells in healthy people across ages. There are 14 residues in the CDR3. The V and J ends lost 1 base and 3 bases respectively, with 10 bases between them. Broader study findings: Per-million-T-cell TCR beta diversity fell roughly linearly with age.

Worth noting for this clonotype: Its antigen is still unknown.

The second PCR ran about 6 to 12 cycles with a sample-barcoded 5' primer and J-beta primers. TCRdb analysed the 5' RACE reads with MiXCR anew, one entry per CDR3 protein. The sample contains about 810,000 distinct CDR3 sequences, approximately 35% of which appear only once. The rearrangement uses TRBV12-3 or TRBV12-4 and TRBJ2-7; TRBD1 is a possible D gene (5 bases). The clonotype was recovered from a man aged 18 to 30 in good health. Source material: blood. Here the CDR3 DNA reads TGTGCCAGCAGTTTAGGTCAGGGTTTCTACGAGCAGTACTTC. Translating it yields CASSLGQGFYEQYF.